The present TCR beta chain was sequenced within a study of cytomegalovirus exposure and HLA in healthy donors. Researchers ran the PCR with 60 Vbeta and 13 Jbeta primers. Sequencing used immunoSEQ multiplex PCR; TCRdb keeps in-frame clones, though not all of them. The sample carries 70,000 to 95,000 clones, more than 55% recorded once. Germline V gene sequence: CDR1 KGHSH, CDR2 LQKENI. The CDR3 totals 14 residues. The junction had 8 bases not matched to a gene; V was cut back by 6 bases and J by 7 bases. The sample consisted of PBMCs. The TCR originated in a woman aged 30 to 39 in good health and CMV-seropositive. This chain uses TRBV18 with TRBJ1-5, with 8 positions matching TRBD1. The CDR3 DNA sequence: TGTGCCAGCTCGCGGACAGGGTCAGGCCAGCCCCAGCATTTT. It translates to CASSRTGSGQPQHF.